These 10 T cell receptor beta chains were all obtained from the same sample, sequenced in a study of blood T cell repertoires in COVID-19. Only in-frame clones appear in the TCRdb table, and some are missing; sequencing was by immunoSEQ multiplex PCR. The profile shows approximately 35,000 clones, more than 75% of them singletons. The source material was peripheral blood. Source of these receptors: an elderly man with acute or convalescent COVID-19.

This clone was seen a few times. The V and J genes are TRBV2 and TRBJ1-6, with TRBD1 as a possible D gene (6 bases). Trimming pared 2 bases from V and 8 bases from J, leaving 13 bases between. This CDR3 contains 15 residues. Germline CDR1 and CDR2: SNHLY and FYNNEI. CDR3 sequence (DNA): TGTGCCAGCAGTGAACTGGGGGCGGGTTATTCACCCCTCCACTTT. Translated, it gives CASSELGAGYSPLHF.

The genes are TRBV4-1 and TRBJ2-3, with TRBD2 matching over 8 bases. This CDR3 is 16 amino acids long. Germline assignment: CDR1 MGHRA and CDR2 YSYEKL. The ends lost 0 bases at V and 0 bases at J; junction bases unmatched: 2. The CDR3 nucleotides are TGCGCCAGCAGCCAAGATCCTAGCGGGAGCACAGATACGCAGTATTTT. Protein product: CASSQDPSGSTDTQYF.

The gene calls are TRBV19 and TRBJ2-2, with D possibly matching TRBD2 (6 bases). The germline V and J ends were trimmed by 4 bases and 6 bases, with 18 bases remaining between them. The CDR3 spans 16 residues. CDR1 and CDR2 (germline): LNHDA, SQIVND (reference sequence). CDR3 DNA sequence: TGTGCCAGTAGTACGGGGACTTACCACGGCGCCGGGGAGCTGTTTTTT. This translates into CASSTGTYHGAGELFF.

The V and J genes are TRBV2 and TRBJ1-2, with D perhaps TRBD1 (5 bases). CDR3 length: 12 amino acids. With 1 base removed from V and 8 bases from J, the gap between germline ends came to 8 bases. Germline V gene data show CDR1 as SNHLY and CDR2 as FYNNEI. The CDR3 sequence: CASSEVGRGYTF. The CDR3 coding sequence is TGTGCCAGCAGTGAAGTGGGGCGGGGCTACACCTTC.

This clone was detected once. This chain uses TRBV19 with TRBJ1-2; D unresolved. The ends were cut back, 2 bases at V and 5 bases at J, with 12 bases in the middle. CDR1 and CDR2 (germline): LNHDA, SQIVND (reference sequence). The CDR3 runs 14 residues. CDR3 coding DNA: TGTGCCAGTAGTATATCCCACAGCGGATATGGCTACACCTTC. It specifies CASSISHSGYGYTF.

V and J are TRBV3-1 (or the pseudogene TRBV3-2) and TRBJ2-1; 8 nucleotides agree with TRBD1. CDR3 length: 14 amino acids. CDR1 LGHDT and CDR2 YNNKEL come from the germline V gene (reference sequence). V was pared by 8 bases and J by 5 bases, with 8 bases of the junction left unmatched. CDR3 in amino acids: CASSRDRRDNEQFF. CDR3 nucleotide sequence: TGTGCCAGCTCGAGGGACAGGAGGGACAATGAGCAGTTCTTC.

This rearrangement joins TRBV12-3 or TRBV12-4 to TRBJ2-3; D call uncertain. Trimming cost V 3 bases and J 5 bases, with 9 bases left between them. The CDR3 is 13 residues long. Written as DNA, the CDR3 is TGTGCCAGCAGTTTTGCGGAGCGAGATACGCAGTATTTT. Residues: CASSFAERDTQYF.

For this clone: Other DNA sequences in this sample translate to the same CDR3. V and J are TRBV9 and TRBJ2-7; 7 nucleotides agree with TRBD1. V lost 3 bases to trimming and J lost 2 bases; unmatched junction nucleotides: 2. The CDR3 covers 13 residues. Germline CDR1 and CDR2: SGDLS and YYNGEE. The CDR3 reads CASSGQGAYEQYF. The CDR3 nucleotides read TGTGCCAGCAGCGGCCAGGGGGCCTACGAGCAGTACTTC.

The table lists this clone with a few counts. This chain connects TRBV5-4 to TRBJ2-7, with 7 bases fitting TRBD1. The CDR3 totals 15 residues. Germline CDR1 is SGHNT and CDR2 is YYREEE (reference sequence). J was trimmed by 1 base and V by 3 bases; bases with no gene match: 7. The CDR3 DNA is TGTGCCAGCAGCTCTGGGACAGCTCCTTCCTACGAGCAGTACTTC. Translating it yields CASSSGTAPSYEQYF.

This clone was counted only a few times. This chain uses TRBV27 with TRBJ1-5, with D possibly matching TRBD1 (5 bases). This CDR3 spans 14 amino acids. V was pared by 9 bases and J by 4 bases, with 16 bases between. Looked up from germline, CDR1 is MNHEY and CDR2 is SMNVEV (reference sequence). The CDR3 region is CARTDVGGNQPQHF. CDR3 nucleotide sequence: TGTGCCAGAACTGACGTGGGGGGAAATCAGCCCCAGCATTTT.